A selection of T cell receptor beta chains follows, all from one sample in a study of post-analysis software for immune sequencing data. TCRdb ran MiXCR on the PCR reads and lists one entry per CDR3 protein. The repertoire includes about 560,000 distinct CDR3 sequences, roughly 46% of them detected once, and about 1.8% sits in the top ten. The sequenced material came from blood. These TCRs come from a girl aged 10 to 17 with multiple sclerosis. CDR3s include the opening cysteine and the closing phenylalanine or tryptophan. A D gene is named only where the DNA matches it firmly. A row's size may be missing; if present it is once, few, many or a size class.

clone size: -
D gene: -
V gene: TRBV10-3
J gene: TRBJ2-3
CDR3 DNA: TGTGCCATCAGTGATACTAAGCGGAGCCTCACAGATACGCAGTATTTT
CDR3 protein: CAISDTKRSLTDTQYF

clone size: -
D gene: TRBD1
V gene: TRBV20-1
J gene: TRBJ2-7
CDR3 DNA: TGCAGTGCTAGAGGAGACAGGGGAAACGAGCAGTACTTC
CDR3 protein: CSARGDRGNEQYF

clone size: -
D gene: -
V gene: TRBV3-1
J gene: TRBJ1-6
CDR3 DNA: TGTGCCAGCAGCCCGGACAGCCGAAATTCACCCCTCCACTTT
CDR3 protein: CASSPDSRNSPLHF

clone size: -
D gene: TRBD1
V gene: TRBV29-1
J gene: TRBJ2-7
CDR3 DNA: TGCAGCGTCGATACAGGGGCCTACGAGCAGTACTTC
CDR3 protein: CSVDTGAYEQYF

clone size: few
D gene: -
V gene: TRBV5-1
J gene: TRBJ2-7
CDR3 DNA: TGCGCCAGCAGCTCGGCGGGGGCGTACGAGCAGTACTTC
CDR3 protein: CASSSAGAYEQYF

clone size: -
D gene: -
V gene: TRBV12-3/TRBV12-4
J gene: TRBJ2-7
CDR3 DNA: TGTGCCAGCAGACCCGACACGGTCGCCTACGAGCAGTACTTC
CDR3 protein: CASRPDTVAYEQYF

clone size: -
D gene: TRBD2
V gene: TRBV30
J gene: TRBJ2-4
CDR3 DNA: TGTGCCTGGAGACTAGCGGGGGCGGGCGGTAACATTCAGTACTTC
CDR3 protein: CAWRLAGAGGNIQYF

clone size: -
D gene: -
V gene: TRBV6-1
J gene: TRBJ1-2
CDR3 DNA: TGTGCCAGCAGTGAAGAGGGGCACTATGGCTACACCTTC
CDR3 protein: CASSEEGHYGYTF

clone size: -
D gene: -
V gene: TRBV29-1
J gene: TRBJ1-1
CDR3 DNA: TGCAGCGTTGAAGATCCTCCAGGGACCCTAGAGGCTTTCTTT
CDR3 protein: CSVEDPPGTLEAFF

clone size: few
D gene: -
V gene: TRBV11-1
J gene: TRBJ2-1
CDR3 DNA: TGTGCCAGCAGCTCCGGGAGTAAGGATGAGCAGTTCTTC
CDR3 protein: CASSSGSKDEQFF

clone size: -
D gene: TRBD1
V gene: TRBV7-8
J gene: TRBJ2-1
CDR3 DNA: TGTGCCAGCAGCCCGGACAGGGCAGGTGATGAGCAGTTCTTC
CDR3 protein: CASSPDRAGDEQFF

clone size: few
D gene: TRBD1
V gene: TRBV27
J gene: TRBJ2-1
CDR3 DNA: TGTGCCAGCTCCCGGACAGGGTTCAATGAGCAGTTCTTC
CDR3 protein: CASSRTGFNEQFF

clone size: once
D gene: TRBD2
V gene: TRBV28
J gene: TRBJ2-1
CDR3 DNA: TGTGCCAGCATGAACTCCGGGACTAGCTTCTACAATGAGCAGTTCTTC
CDR3 protein: CASMNSGTSFYNEQFF

clone size: -
D gene: -
V gene: TRBV7-2
J gene: TRBJ2-1
CDR3 DNA: TGTGCCAGCTCCCGGGAGTACTCCTACAATGAGCAGTTCTTC
CDR3 protein: CASSREYSYNEQFF

clone size: -
D gene: TRBD2
V gene: TRBV24-1
J gene: TRBJ2-1
CDR3 DNA: TGTGCCACCAGTGCCGACCCTAGCGGGGGGGCCAATGAGCAGTTCTTC
CDR3 protein: CATSADPSGGANEQFF

clone size: -
D gene: TRBD1
V gene: TRBV12-3/TRBV12-4
J gene: TRBJ2-4
CDR3 DNA: TGTGCCAGCTCCGGGACAGGGACCAAAAACATTCAGTACTTC
CDR3 protein: CASSGTGTKNIQYF

clone size: -
D gene: -
V gene: TRBV12-3/TRBV12-4
J gene: TRBJ1-2
CDR3 DNA: TGTGCCAGCAATCCGAGGTACAGTGGGACGTACAGGGTTGATGGCTACACCTTC
CDR3 protein: CASNPRYSGTYRVDGYTF

clone size: few
D gene: -
V gene: TRBV11-2
J gene: TRBJ2-3
CDR3 DNA: TGTGCCAGCAGCTTAGGGCTGAACAGCGATACGCAGTATTTT
CDR3 protein: CASSLGLNSDTQYF

clone size: -
D gene: -
V gene: TRBV5-5
J gene: TRBJ1-5
CDR3 DNA: TGTGCCAGCAGCTACACTGAGGGTGATCAGCCCCAGCATTTT
CDR3 protein: CASSYTEGDQPQHF

clone size: -
D gene: TRBD2
V gene: TRBV5-1
J gene: TRBJ2-5
CDR3 DNA: TGCGCCAGCAGCTTGACAACTAGCGGGGGGACCTCCCAAGAGACCCAGTACTTC
CDR3 protein: CASSLTTSGGTSQETQYF

clone size: few
D gene: TRBD2
V gene: TRBV4-2
J gene: TRBJ2-5
CDR3 DNA: TGTGCCAGCAGCCAAGACGGACTAGCGGGGAGACTCCAAGAGACCCAGTACTTC
CDR3 protein: CASSQDGLAGRLQETQYF

clone size: -
D gene: TRBD1
V gene: TRBV12-3/TRBV12-4
J gene: TRBJ1-4
CDR3 DNA: TGTGCCAGCAGCAGCCTAGGACAGGGACGAAGGGCAACTAATGAAAAACGGTTTTTT
CDR3 protein: CASSSLGQGRRATNEKRFF

clone size: few
D gene: -
V gene: TRBV27
J gene: TRBJ2-7
CDR3 DNA: TGTGCCAGCAGTTTTACCGGGATTTACGAGCAGTACTTC
CDR3 protein: CASSFTGIYEQYF

clone size: -
D gene: TRBD1
V gene: TRBV6-2/TRBV6-3
J gene: TRBJ1-5
CDR3 DNA: TGTGCCAGTTGCTGTCCGACAGGGTATCGCAATCAGCCCCAGCATTTT
CDR3 protein: CASCCPTGYRNQPQHF

clone size: -
D gene: -
V gene: TRBV7-3
J gene: TRBJ2-3
CDR3 DNA: TGTGCCAGCAGCTCACGGATAACAGATACGCAGTATTTT
CDR3 protein: CASSSRITDTQYF

clone size: few
D gene: TRBD1
V gene: TRBV12-3/TRBV12-4
J gene: TRBJ2-3
CDR3 DNA: TGTGCCAGCAGTTTAGAGTGGACAGGGGGAGATACGCAGTATTTT
CDR3 protein: CASSLEWTGGDTQYF

clone size: few
D gene: -
V gene: TRBV12-3/TRBV12-4
J gene: TRBJ2-5
CDR3 DNA: TGTGCCAGTAGAAGAGGGGCGGAGGAGACCCAGTACTTC
CDR3 protein: CASRRGAEETQYF

clone size: -
D gene: -
V gene: TRBV28
J gene: TRBJ1-5
CDR3 DNA: TGTGCCAGCAGTAGTTTGACAGAACATAGCAATCAGCCCCAGCATTTT
CDR3 protein: CASSSLTEHSNQPQHF

clone size: -
D gene: -
V gene: TRBV6-5
J gene: TRBJ1-6
CDR3 DNA: TGTGCCAGCAGGTCCCGGGGTGAGTGGTCACCCCTCCACTTT
CDR3 protein: CASRSRGEWSPLHF

clone size: few
D gene: -
V gene: TRBV10-3
J gene: TRBJ1-5
CDR3 DNA: TGTGCCATCAGTGAGGTCGAGTTCAATCAGCCCCAGCATTTT
CDR3 protein: CAISEVEFNQPQHF

clone size: few
D gene: TRBD1
V gene: TRBV6-2/TRBV6-3
J gene: TRBJ2-4
CDR3 DNA: TGTGCCAGCAGACCCGGACAGGGGCAATCCAAAAACATTCAGTACTTC
CDR3 protein: CASRPGQGQSKNIQYF

clone size: few
D gene: -
V gene: TRBV5-6
J gene: TRBJ2-3
CDR3 DNA: TGTGCCAGCAGCCGTAAACCAGATACGCAGTATTTT
CDR3 protein: CASSRKPDTQYF

clone size: few
D gene: -
V gene: TRBV7-6
J gene: TRBJ2-3
CDR3 DNA: TGTGCCAGCAGCCCCACGCCGACAGATACGCAGTATTTT
CDR3 protein: CASSPTPTDTQYF

clone size: -
D gene: -
V gene: TRBV20-1
J gene: TRBJ2-5
CDR3 DNA: TGCAGTGCCAACTTAGAAGAGACCCAGTACTTC
CDR3 protein: CSANLEETQYF

clone size: -
D gene: -
V gene: TRBV5-1
J gene: TRBJ2-3
CDR3 DNA: TGCGCCAGCAGCTTGGGGGTGGCAGGGGCTAGCACAGATACGCAGTATTTT
CDR3 protein: CASSLGVAGASTDTQYF

clone size: few
D gene: -
V gene: TRBV4-1
J gene: TRBJ1-2
CDR3 DNA: TGCGCCAGCAGCCAAGAAGGCAGCCGGAACTATGGCTACACCTTC
CDR3 protein: CASSQEGSRNYGYTF

clone size: -
D gene: -
V gene: TRBV7-8
J gene: TRBJ1-5
CDR3 DNA: TGTGCCAGCAGCCGGTCGACCAATCAGCCCCAGCATTTT
CDR3 protein: CASSRSTNQPQHF

clone size: few
D gene: TRBD2
V gene: TRBV4-1
J gene: TRBJ2-7
CDR3 DNA: TGCGCCAGCAGCCAAGATCTGATCGTGGGACTAGCGGGACATTCCTGGGGCTACGAGCAGTACTTC
CDR3 protein: CASSQDLIVGLAGHSWGYEQYF

clone size: few
D gene: TRBD1
V gene: TRBV7-6
J gene: TRBJ2-7
CDR3 DNA: TGTGCCAGCAGCATATCTGGACAGGGGAGTCCCGAGCAGTACTTC
CDR3 protein: CASSISGQGSPEQYF

clone size: once
D gene: -
V gene: TRBV5-1
J gene: TRBJ2-1
CDR3 DNA: TGCGCCAGCAGCCCGGGCATCAGTAGCGCCTCCTACAATGAGCAGTTCTTC
CDR3 protein: CASSPGISSASYNEQFF

clone size: -
D gene: -
V gene: TRBV7-6
J gene: TRBJ2-1
CDR3 DNA: TGTACCAGCAGCTTATTTACAGGGAACAATGAGCAGTTCTTC
CDR3 protein: CTSSLFTGNNEQFF

clone size: -
D gene: TRBD1
V gene: TRBV11-2
J gene: TRBJ2-7
CDR3 DNA: TGTGCCAGCAGGTCACCGGGACAGGGGGTCTACGAGCAGTACTTC
CDR3 protein: CASRSPGQGVYEQYF

clone size: few
D gene: -
V gene: TRBV5-1
J gene: TRBJ2-5
CDR3 DNA: TGCGCCAGCAGCTTTACAGGGCGGGTGGAGACCCAGTACTTC
CDR3 protein: CASSFTGRVETQYF

clone size: few
D gene: -
V gene: TRBV6-1
J gene: TRBJ1-5
CDR3 DNA: TGTGCCAGCAGTGAAGCGGACGGAGGATTTAGCAATCAGCCCCAGCATTTT
CDR3 protein: CASSEADGGFSNQPQHF

clone size: few
D gene: -
V gene: TRBV27
J gene: TRBJ2-5
CDR3 DNA: TGTGCCAGCAGTTTTACCGGCGCGGGGGCGGGGCAAGAGACCCAGTACTTC
CDR3 protein: CASSFTGAGAGQETQYF